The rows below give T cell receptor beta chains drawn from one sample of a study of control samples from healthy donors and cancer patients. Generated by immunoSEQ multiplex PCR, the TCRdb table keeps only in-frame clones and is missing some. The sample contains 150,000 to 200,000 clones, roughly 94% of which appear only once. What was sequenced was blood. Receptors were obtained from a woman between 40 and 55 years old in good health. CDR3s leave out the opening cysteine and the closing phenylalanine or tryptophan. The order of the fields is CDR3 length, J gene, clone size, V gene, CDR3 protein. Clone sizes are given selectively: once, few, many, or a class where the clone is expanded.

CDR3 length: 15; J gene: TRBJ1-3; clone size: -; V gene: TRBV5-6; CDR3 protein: ASSRRGQEISGNTIY
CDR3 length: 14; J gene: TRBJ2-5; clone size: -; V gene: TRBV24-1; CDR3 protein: ATSESGQGSGETQY
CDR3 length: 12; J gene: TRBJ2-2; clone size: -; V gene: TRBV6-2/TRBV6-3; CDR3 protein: ASSQRLNTGELF
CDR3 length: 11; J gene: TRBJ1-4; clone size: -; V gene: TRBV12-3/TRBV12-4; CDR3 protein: ASRLGVVEKLF
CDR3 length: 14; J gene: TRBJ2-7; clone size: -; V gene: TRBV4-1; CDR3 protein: ASSLLQGAYPYEQY
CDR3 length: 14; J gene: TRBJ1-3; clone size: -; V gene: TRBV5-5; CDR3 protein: ASSSLGQGAGNTIY
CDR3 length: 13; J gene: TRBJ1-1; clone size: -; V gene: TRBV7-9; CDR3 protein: ASSLLGRVATEAF
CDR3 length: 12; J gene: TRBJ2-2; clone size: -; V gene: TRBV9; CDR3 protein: ASSVNPSGGELF
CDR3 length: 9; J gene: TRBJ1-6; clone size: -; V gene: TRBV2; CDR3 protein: ASTRSSPLH
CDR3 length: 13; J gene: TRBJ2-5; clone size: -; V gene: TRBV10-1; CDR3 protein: ASSDILWGRETQY
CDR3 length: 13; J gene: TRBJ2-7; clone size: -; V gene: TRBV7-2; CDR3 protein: ASSLDGDRAYEQY
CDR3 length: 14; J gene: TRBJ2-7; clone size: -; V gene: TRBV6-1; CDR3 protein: ASSERGQGSGYEQY
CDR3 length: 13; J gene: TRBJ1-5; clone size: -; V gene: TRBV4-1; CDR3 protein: ASSQAARENQPQH
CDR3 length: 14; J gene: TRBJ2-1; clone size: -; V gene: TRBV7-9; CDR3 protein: ASSWTRDQVYNEQF
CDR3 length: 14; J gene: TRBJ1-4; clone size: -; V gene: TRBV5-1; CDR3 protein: ASSLALGTSHEKLF
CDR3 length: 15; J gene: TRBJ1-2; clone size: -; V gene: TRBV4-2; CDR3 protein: ASSQDPGGDSVKFYT
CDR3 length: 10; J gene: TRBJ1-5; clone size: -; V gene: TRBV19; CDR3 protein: ASSNGNQPQH
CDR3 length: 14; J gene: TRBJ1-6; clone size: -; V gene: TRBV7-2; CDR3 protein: ASSLDARSYNSPLH
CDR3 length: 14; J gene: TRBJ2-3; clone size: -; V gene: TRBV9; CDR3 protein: ASSVERGISTDTQY
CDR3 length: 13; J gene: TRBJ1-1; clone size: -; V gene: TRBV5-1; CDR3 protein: ASSGGQRAFTEAF
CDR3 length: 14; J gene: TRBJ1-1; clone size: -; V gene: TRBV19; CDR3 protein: ASSILIGTGNTEAF
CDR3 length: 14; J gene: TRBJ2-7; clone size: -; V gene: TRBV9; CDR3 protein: ASSARLAGALHEQY
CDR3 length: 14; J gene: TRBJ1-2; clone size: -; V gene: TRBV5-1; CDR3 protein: ASSLEYLPEAYGYT
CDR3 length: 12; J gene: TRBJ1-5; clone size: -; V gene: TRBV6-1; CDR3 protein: ASSEGQGDQPQH
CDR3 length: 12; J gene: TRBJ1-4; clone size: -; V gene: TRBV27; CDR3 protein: ASSSDYYSKGLF
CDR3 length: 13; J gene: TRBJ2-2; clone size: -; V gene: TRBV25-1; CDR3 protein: ASSEGQGYTGELF
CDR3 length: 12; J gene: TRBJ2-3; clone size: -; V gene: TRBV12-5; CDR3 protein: ASKTSLTTDTQY
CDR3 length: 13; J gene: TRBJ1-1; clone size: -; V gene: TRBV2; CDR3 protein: ASSGGTEYIIEAF
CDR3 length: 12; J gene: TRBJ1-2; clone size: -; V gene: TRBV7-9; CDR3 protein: ASSLEVTNYGYT
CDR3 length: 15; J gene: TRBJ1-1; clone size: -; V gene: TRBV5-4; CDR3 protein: ASSDPDRGGGNTEAF
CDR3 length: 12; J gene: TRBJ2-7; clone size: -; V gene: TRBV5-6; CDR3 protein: ASSRTGEVNEQY
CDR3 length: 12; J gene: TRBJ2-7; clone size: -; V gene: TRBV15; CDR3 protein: ATSMDTAIYEQY
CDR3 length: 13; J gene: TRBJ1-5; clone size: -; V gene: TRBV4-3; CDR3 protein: ASSQTGTGNQPQH
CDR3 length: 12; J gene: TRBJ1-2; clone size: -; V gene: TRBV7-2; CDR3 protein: ASSSPSPIYGYT
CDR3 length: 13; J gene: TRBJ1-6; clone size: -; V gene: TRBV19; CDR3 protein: ASSLGRDLRSPLH
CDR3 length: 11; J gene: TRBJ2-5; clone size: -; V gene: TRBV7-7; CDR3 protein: ASSRDSQETQY
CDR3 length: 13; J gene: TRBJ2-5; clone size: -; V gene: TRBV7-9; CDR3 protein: ASSLTGTPGETQY
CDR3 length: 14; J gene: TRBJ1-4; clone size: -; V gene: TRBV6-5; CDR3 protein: ASSYSLRQGREKLF
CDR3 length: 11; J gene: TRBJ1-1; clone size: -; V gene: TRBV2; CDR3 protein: ASSERGSTEAF
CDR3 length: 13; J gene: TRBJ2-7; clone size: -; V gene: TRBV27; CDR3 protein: ASSLSLQGNYEQY
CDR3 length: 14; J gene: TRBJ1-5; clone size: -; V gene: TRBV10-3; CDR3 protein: AISELGGVSNQPQH
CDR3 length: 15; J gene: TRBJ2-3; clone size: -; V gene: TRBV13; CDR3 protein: ASSLTLGSGGTDTQY
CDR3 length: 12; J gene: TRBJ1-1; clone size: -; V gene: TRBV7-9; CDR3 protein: ASSFPSRTREAF
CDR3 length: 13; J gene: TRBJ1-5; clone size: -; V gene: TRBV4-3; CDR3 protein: ASSQVLTVEQPQH
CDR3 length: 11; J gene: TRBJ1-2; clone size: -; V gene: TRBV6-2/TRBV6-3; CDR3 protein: ASSRTVNYGYT
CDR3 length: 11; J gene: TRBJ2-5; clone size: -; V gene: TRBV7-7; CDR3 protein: ASSSEITSLKY
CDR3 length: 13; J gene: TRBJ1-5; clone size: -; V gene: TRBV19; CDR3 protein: ASSIIDGGNQPQH
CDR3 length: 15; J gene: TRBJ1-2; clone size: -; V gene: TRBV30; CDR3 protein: AWRRGEARTTNYGYT
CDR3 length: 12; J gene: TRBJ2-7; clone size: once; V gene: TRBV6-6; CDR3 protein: ASTRQGSSYEQY